A single sample is the source of the 14 T cell receptor beta chains below, sequenced in a study of cytomegalovirus exposure and HLA in healthy donors. The primer mix had 60 Vbeta and 13 Jbeta primers. The table came from immunoSEQ multiplex PCR; TCRdb's copy has only in-frame clones and leaves some out. The table lists 150,000 or so clones, around 82% of them singletons, with approximately 1.5% in the top ten. Sequenced input: PBMCs. These TCRs come from a male donor in good health and CMV-seronegative.

V is TRBV7-3 and J is TRBJ2-3; 10 bases match TRBD2. The CDR3 runs 17 residues. Germline CDR1 reads SGHTA; CDR2 reads FQGTGA. V shed 3 bases and J 6 bases; nucleotides not matched to a gene: 12. CDR3 loop: CASSFLYPAGGPDTQYF. The CDR3 DNA reads TGTGCCAGCAGCTTTCTTTATCCAGCGGGGGGGCCGGATACGCAGTATTTT.

The chain combines TRBV19 with TRBJ2-7; 10 nucleotides match TRBD1. Germline trimming cut 7 bases from V and 3 bases from J; bases unmatched to any gene: 9. The germline gives CDR1 LNHDA, CDR2 SQIVND (reference sequence). This CDR3 contains 15 residues. The CDR3 sequence is CASMGRTGGIYEQYF. CDR3 nucleotide sequence: TGTGCCAGTATGGGGAGGACAGGGGGTATCTACGAGCAGTACTTC.

V is TRBV5-1 and J is TRBJ2-1, with 8 bases matching TRBD1. The germline CDR1 and CDR2 sequences are SGHRS and YFSETQ. V was clipped by 1 base and J by 4 bases; unmatched bases: 7. This CDR3 is built from 16 residues. In DNA form, the CDR3 reads TGCGCCAGCAGCTTGCCCGGGACAGGCCGGTACAATGAGCAGTTCTTC. This translates into CASSLPGTGRYNEQFF.

The rearrangement links TRBV7-9 to TRBJ2-3; 7 bases align to TRBD1. Germline loops: CDR1 SEHNR, CDR2 FQNEAQ (reference sequence). The V segment lost 5 bases and the J segment 3 bases; nucleotides outside the gene matches: 8. This CDR3 is 15 amino acids long. Here the CDR3 reads CASSPTGRITDTQYF. As DNA, the CDR3 is TGTGCCAGCAGCCCGACAGGGCGGATTACAGATACGCAGTATTTT.

The J gene is TRBJ2-1, the V gene TRBV19; D not certain. Germline V gives CDR1 LNHDA, CDR2 SQIVND (reference sequence). The V gene lost 1 base and the J gene lost 0 bases, with 7 bases spanning the gap. The CDR3 has 15 residues. In nucleotides, the CDR3 is TGTGCCAGTAGTATAGTGAGGAGCTCCTACAATGAGCAGTTCTTC. Translation gives CASSIVRSSYNEQFF.

The V call is TRBV28, the J call TRBJ2-1, with 7 bases aligning to TRBD2. The CDR3 contains 13 residues. The germline gives CDR1 MDHEN, CDR2 SYDVKM. Trimming at V came to 2 bases and at J to 6 bases, leaving 1 base not matched to a gene. This CDR3 is CASSLGGVNEQFF. The CDR3 region has the DNA TGTGCCAGCAGTTTAGGGGGGGTCAATGAGCAGTTCTTC.

The gene calls are TRBV27 and TRBJ2-1; 9 bases are a match to TRBD1. This CDR3 contains 15 residues. Germline CDR1 and CDR2: MNHEY and SMNVEV (reference sequence). The V gene end was trimmed by 2 bases and the J gene end by 7 bases; junction bases not matched to a gene: 6. CDR3 residues: CASSLRQGVENEQFF. The CDR3 nucleotides are TGTGCCAGCAGTTTAAGACAGGGGGTTGAGAATGAGCAGTTCTTC.

The V gene is TRBV11-3, the J gene TRBJ2-1; D possibly corresponds to TRBD2 (6 bases). CDR1 and CDR2 from the germline V gene are SGHNT and YENEEA. This CDR3 comprises 15 residues. V was trimmed by 2 bases and J by 3 bases, leaving 11 bases between them. In DNA, the CDR3 is TGTGCCAGCAGCTTACGCGGGACTCTCTACAATGAGCAGTTCTTC. Translation: CASSLRGTLYNEQFF.

The chain combines TRBV4-3 with TRBJ2-3; weak D call: TRBD1 (6 bases). The CDR3 spans 13 residues. The V end lost 1 base, the J end lost 7 bases, and 9 bases lay between the germline ends. CDR1 and CDR2 (germline): LGHNA, YSLEER. DNA of the CDR3: TGCGCCAGCAGCCAAGCAGGGGTAAATACGCAGTATTTT. Amino acids: CASSQAGVNTQYF.

This clone was seen only a few times. V and J are TRBV19 and TRBJ1-1; the D gene is possibly TRBD1 (5 bases). V was pared by 8 bases and J by 5 bases, with 9 bases between. The CDR3 contains 11 residues. Germline V gives CDR1 LNHDA, CDR2 SQIVND (reference sequence). As DNA, the CDR3 is TGTGCCAGTGGGGGGGGTACTGAAGCTTTCTTT. This codes for CASGGGTEAFF.

The chain carries TRBV15 and TRBJ1-1; D unresolved. V was clipped by 1 base and J by 1 base, with 10 bases between them. The CDR3 has 15 residues. The germline V gene has CDR1 LNHNV and CDR2 YYDKDF (reference sequence). The CDR3 reads CATSRGGRENTEAFF. The CDR3 coding sequence is TGTGCCACCAGCAGAGGTGGACGGGAGAACACTGAAGCTTTCTTT.

The chain recombines TRBV19 with TRBJ2-1; the match to TRBD1 covers 10 bases. The V gene end was trimmed by 6 bases and the J gene end by 7 bases; junction bases not matched to a gene: 9. The CDR3 totals 15 residues. The germline V gene has CDR1 LNHDA and CDR2 SQIVND (reference sequence). CDR3 amino acids: CASREDRGQSNEQFF. CDR3 nucleotides: TGTGCCAGTAGGGAAGACAGGGGGCAATCGAATGAGCAGTTCTTC. Complete variable domain (other parts from reference TRBV19 and TRBJ2-1): DGGITQSPKYLFRKEGQNVTLSCEQNLNHDAMYWYRQDPGQGLRLIYYSQIVNDFQKGDIAEGYSVSREKKESFPLTVTSAQKNPTAFYLCASREDRGQSNEQFFGPGTRLTVL.

V gene TRBV5-4 combines with J gene TRBJ2-5; D perhaps matches TRBD1 (6 bases). Matching the DNA end better, TRBJ2-7 makes the J call doubtful. The CDR3 loop spans 13 amino acids. CDR1 and CDR2 (germline): SGHNT, YYREEE (reference sequence). CDR3: CASSLGGQYEQYF. The CDR3 nucleotides read TGTGCCAGCAGCCTTGGGGGCCAGTACGAGCAGTACTTC.

The rearrangement joins TRBV2 to TRBJ1-6; 7 bases are a match to TRBD1. This CDR3 region has 15 residues. Germline CDR1 and CDR2: SNHLY and FYNNEI. With V trimmed by 3 bases and J by 4 bases, 3 bases remained unmatched. The CDR3 nucleotides read TGTGCCAGCAGTGACAGGGGGGAATATAATTCACCCCTCCACTTT. Its translation is CASSDRGEYNSPLHF.